Sequencing of this TCR beta chain was carried out in a study of T cells in Graves' hyperthyroidism and ophthalmopathy. It was RNA transcripts that yielded the amplified TCR beta CDR3 regions. During a first-round RT-PCR of the TCR CDR3, the HTBI primer set was used. Via MiXCR, TCRdb re-called the multiplex PCR reads, giving one row per CDR3 protein. The data contain some 650,000 distinct CDR3 sequences, 15% to 20% of them seen just once; the ten biggest clones take up roughly 3.4%. PBMCs were sourced from roughly 9.7 ml fresh peripheral blood. V gave up 0 bases and J gave up 2 bases; unmatched junction bases: 10. The CDR3 length is 18 residues. Germline V gene lookup returns CDR1 MGHRA and CDR2 YSYEKL.

Source material: blood. The chain has TRBV4-1 and TRBJ2-4; 7 bases agree with TRBD2. This clonotype originated in a woman between 40 and 50 years old with Graves' ophthalmopathy. The DNA of the CDR3 is TGCGCCAGCAGCCAAGATCTGGATAGTAGCGGGCCCAAAAACATTCAGTACTTC. Translation gives CASSQDLDSSGPKNIQYF.